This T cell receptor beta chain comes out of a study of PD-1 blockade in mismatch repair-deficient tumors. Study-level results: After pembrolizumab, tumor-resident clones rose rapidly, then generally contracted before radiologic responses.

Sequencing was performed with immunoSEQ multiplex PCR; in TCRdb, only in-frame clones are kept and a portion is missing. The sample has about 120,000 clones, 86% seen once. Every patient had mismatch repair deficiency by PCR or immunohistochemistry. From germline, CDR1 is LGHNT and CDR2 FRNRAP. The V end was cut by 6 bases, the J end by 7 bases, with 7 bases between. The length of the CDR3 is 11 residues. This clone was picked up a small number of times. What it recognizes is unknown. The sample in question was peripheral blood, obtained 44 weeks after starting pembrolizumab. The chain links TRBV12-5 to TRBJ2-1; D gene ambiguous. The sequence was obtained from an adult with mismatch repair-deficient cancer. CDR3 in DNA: TGTGCTAGTGGCCTCGGGAATGAGCAGTTCTTC. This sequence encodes CASGLGNEQFF.